The clone carrying this T cell receptor beta chain was counted ten times or more. What it binds is unknown. These data originate in a study of T cells in Graves' hyperthyroidism and ophthalmopathy. The wider study: It was at initial diagnosis, before any treatment, that peripheral blood was collected.

TCR beta CDR3 region amplification was performed from RNA transcripts. First-round RT-PCR with HTBI primers amplified the TCR CDR3 region. TCRdb used MiXCR to reprocess the multiplex PCR reads, holding one entry per CDR3 protein. The table shows about 640,000 distinct CDR3 sequences, with roughly 15% occurring only once. On the basis of clinical symptoms, serum thyroxine and TRAb, thyroid ultrasound and orbital computed tomography, diagnoses were made. Study observations and caveats: Ophthalmopathy was told apart from stable hyperthyroidism by a 13 V-J model. Most thyroid clonotypes with frequency above 0.001 were detected in blood.

Germline V lookup: CDR1 MDHEN, CDR2 SYDVKM. V lost 8 bases and J 3 bases, leaving 14 bases between the germline ends. The CDR3 loop spans 15 amino acids. This TCR was sampled from a woman between 50 and 59 years old with Graves' ophthalmopathy. The rearrangement joins TRBV28 to TRBJ2-6; D not resolved. The sample taken for sequencing was blood. CDR3 sequence reads: CASQEGPSGANVLTF. CDR3 nucleotides: TGTGCCAGCCAGGAAGGGCCAAGTGGGGCCAACGTCCTGACTTTC.